The entry below describes one T cell receptor (beta chain). Its antigen is unidentified. TCRdb keeps only in-frame clones here, not all; method: immunoSEQ multiplex PCR. Seen here are a few million clones, about 92% observed once, and the top ten hold about 0.41%. The data belong to a study of shared clonotypes between healthy human individuals. The study's findings and limits: Shared across a few donors were roughly 5% of the naive CD4 clonotypes.

The CDR3 contains 18 residues. Germline V CDR1 and CDR2: KGHSH, LQKENI. The V segment lost 3 bases and the J segment 8 bases; nucleotides outside the gene matches: 15. This clonotype originated in a man between 18 and 29 years old in good health. Some clones in this sample may be carry-over from other donors' samples. Sample: naive CD4+ T cells from PBMCs. Subset defined: CD45RA+ positively selected. This chain uses TRBV18 with TRBJ2-1; 11 bases fit TRBD1. The CDR3 DNA reads TGTGCCAGCTCACCCCCTAGCGGACAGGGGGCGGGGACGCATGAGCAGTTCTTC. Protein product: CASSPPSGQGAGTHEQFF.